This T cell receptor (beta chain) was profiled in a study of CD8 T cells in ankylosing spondylitis. In the case of this clonotype: Its specificity is unknown.

Study-wide findings and caveats: Disease-linked clones were CD8+ and relatively rare in peripheral blood. Within matched ankylosing spondylitis synovial fluid, disease-linked clones were reportedly significantly enriched.

Germline V lookup: CDR1 SNHLY, CDR2 FYNNEI. The CDR3 is made up of 13 amino acids. V lost 2 bases to trimming and J lost 7 bases, with 11 bases between them. TCRdb re-called the 5' RACE reads through MiXCR, storing one row per CDR3 protein. The table shows about 200,000 distinct CDR3 sequences, with 9.5% to 15% occurring only once. This receptor was obtained from a male donor with ankylosing spondylitis or in good health (not recorded which). This chain joins TRBV2 and TRBJ1-2; D gene unclear. The sample comprised blood, either unsorted or a sorted T cell fraction (not recorded which). The CDR3 nucleotides are TGTGCCAGCAGTGAAAGGCCAATTAGTGGCTACACCTTC. This encodes CASSERPISGYTF.